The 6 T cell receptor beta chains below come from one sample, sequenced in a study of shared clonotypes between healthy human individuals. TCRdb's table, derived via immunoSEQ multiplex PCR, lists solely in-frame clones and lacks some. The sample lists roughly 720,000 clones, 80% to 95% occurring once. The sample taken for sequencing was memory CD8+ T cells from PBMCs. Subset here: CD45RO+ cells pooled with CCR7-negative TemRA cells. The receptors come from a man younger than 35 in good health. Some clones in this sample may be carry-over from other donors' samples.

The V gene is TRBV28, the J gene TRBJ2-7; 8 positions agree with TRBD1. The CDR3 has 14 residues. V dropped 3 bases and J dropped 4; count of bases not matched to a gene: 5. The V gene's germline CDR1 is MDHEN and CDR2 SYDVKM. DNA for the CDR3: TGTGCCAGCAGTTTTCAGACAGGGGCATACGAGCAGTACTTC. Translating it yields CASSFQTGAYEQYF.

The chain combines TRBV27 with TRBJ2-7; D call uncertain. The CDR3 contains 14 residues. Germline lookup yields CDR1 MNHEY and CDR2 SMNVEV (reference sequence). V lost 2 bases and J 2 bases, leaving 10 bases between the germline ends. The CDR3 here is CASSLIGQTYEQYF. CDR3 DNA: TGTGCCAGCAGTTTAATCGGCCAGACCTACGAGCAGTACTTC.

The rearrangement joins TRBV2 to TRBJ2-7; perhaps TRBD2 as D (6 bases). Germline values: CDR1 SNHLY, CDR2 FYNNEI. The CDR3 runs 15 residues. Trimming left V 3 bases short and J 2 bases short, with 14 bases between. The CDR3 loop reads CASSDRRGPAYEQYF. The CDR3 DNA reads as TGTGCCAGCAGTGATAGGAGGGGCCCAGCCTACGAGCAGTACTTC. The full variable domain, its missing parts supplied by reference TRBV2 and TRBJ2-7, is EPEVTQTPSHQVTQMGQEVILRCVPISNHLYFYWYRQILGQKVEFLVSFYNNEISEKSEIFDDQFSVERPDGSNFTLKIRSTKLEDSAMYFCASSDRRGPAYEQYFGPGTRLTVT.

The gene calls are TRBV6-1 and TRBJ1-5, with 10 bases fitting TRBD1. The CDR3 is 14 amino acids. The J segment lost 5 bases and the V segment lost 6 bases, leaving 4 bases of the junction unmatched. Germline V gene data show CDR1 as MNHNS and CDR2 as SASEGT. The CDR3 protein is CASRWTGGHQPQHF. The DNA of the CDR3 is TGTGCCAGCAGATGGACAGGGGGACATCAGCCCCAGCATTTT.

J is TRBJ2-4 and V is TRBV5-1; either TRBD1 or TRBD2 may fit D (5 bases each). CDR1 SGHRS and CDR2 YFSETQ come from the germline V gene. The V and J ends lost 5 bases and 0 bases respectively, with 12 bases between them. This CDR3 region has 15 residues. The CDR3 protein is CASRGTDLAKNIQYF. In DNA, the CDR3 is TGCGCCAGCAGGGGGACGGATTTAGCCAAAAACATTCAGTACTTC.

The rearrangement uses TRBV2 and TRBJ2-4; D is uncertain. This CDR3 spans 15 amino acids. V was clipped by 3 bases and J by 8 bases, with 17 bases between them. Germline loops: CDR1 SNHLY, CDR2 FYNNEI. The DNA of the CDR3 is TGTGCCAGCAGTGAGATAACCTACCAAGGGTACATTCAGTACTTC. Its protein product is CASSEITYQGYIQYF. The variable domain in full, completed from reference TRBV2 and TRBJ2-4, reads EPEVTQTPSHQVTQMGQEVILRCVPISNHLYFYWYRQILGQKVEFLVSFYNNEISEKSEIFDDQFSVERPDGSNFTLKIRSTKLEDSAMYFCASSEITYQGYIQYFGAGTRLSVL.